This is a list of T cell receptor beta chains from one sample in a study of blood T cell repertoires in COVID-19. TCRdb's copy holds only in-frame clones and misses some; the assay was immunoSEQ multiplex PCR. The sample includes more than 150,000 clones, around 82% seen only once; the top ten take more than 8%. Sample: peripheral blood. The receptors come from a woman older than 75 with acute or convalescent COVID-19. CDR3s include the opening cysteine and the closing phenylalanine or tryptophan. The order of the fields is D gene, V gene, clone size, J gene, CDR3 DNA, CDR3 protein. The D gene is left open where the match is weak. A clone size is listed for some rows: how often the clone was seen (once, few, many), or a class if it is expanded.

TRBD1	TRBV5-4	-	TRBJ2-3	TGTGCCAGCAGCCTCTCGACAGGGATTAGCACAGATACGCAGTATTTT	CASSLSTGISTDTQYF
TRBD1	TRBV3-1/TRBV3-2	-	TRBJ2-7	TGTGCCAGCAGCCGACAGGGGTATAACTACGAGCAGTACTTC	CASSRQGYNYEQYF
TRBD2	TRBV5-1	-	TRBJ2-5	TGCGCCAGCTCCCTTTTTAGCGGGAAACAAGAGACCCAGTACTTC	CASSLFSGKQETQYF
TRBD1	TRBV5-1	-	TRBJ1-4	TGCGCCAGCAGCCCAGGGACAGGGTTATTCCGTGGTGAAAAACTGTTTTTT	CASSPGTGLFRGEKLFF
-	TRBV5-1	-	TRBJ1-4	TGCGCCAGCAGTCAAGACGGGTCTTCTAATGAAAAACTGTTTTTT	CASSQDGSSNEKLFF
-	TRBV6-4	-	TRBJ2-1	TGTGCCAGCAGTACTCTAAGGAGCAATGAGCAGTTCTTC	CASSTLRSNEQFF
TRBD2	TRBV12-3/TRBV12-4	-	TRBJ2-7	TGTGCCAGCTGGGGGGGGGACTACGAGCAGTACTTC	CASWGGDYEQYF
TRBD1	TRBV11-2	few	TRBJ1-1	TGTGCCAGCAGTCAGACAGGGGGGAACACTGAAGCTTTCTTT	CASSQTGGNTEAFF
TRBD1	TRBV9	-	TRBJ2-1	TGTGCCAGCAGCGTATCGTCTCAAGGGACAGGGAGGAATGAGCAGTTCTTC	CASSVSSQGTGRNEQFF
TRBD1	TRBV19	-	TRBJ1-2	TGTGCCAGTAGTTCCTACGGGACAGGGGGCAGCTATGGCTACACCTTC	CASSSYGTGGSYGYTF
TRBD2	TRBV10-3	once	TRBJ2-3	TGTGCCATAGCGGGAGGGAGAGGGGCCACAGATACGCAGTATTTT	CAIAGGRGATDTQYF
-	TRBV19	-	TRBJ1-3	TGTGCCAGTAGTATGCGGCAGGGCTCTGGAAACACCATATATTTT	CASSMRQGSGNTIYF
-	TRBV21-1	once	TRBJ2-6	TGTGCCAGCGTGAATGGGTCAGGGACTATAATCTCTGGGGCCAACGTCCTGACTTTC	CASVNGSGTIISGANVLTF
-	TRBV7-2	-	TRBJ2-3	TGTGCCAGCAGCCTAAACCAGGGTGCAGATACGCAGTATTTT	CASSLNQGADTQYF
TRBD1	TRBV6-4	-	TRBJ1-2	TGTGCCAGCAGCGGCGACAGGGTTGGCTACACCTTC	CASSGDRVGYTF
-	TRBV6-4	-	TRBJ2-3	TGTGCCAGCAGTGACGCGTCCCGGGGAGATACGCAGTATTTT	CASSDASRGDTQYF
-	TRBV5-8	once	TRBJ2-3	TGTGCCAGCAGCCTGTACGGAGCGGGTAGCACAGATACGCAGTATTTT	CASSLYGAGSTDTQYF
-	TRBV11-3	-	TRBJ2-3	TGTGCCAGCAGCTCAGTGGGGACTAGCACAGATACGCAGTATTTT	CASSSVGTSTDTQYF
-	TRBV3-1/TRBV3-2	few	TRBJ2-7	TGTGCCAGCAGCCGGGCAGGCGAGCAGTACTTC	CASSRAGEQYF
-	TRBV7-2	-	TRBJ1-4	TGTGCCAGCAGCTTGAGGGGGACTAATGAAAAACTGTTTTTT	CASSLRGTNEKLFF
-	TRBV9	-	TRBJ2-6	TGTGCCAGCAGCGCGAGGAGAGGGCCTGCGGACAACGTCCTGACTTTC	CASSARRGPADNVLTF
-	TRBV30	once	TRBJ1-2	TGTGCCTGGAGCCTAGGGGACTATGGCTACACCTTC	CAWSLGDYGYTF
TRBD2	TRBV29-1	-	TRBJ2-3	TGCAGCGTTGGTCTAGCGGGCACCCCCAGGGGTACGCAGTATTTT	CSVGLAGTPRGTQYF
-	TRBV2	few	TRBJ1-1	TGTGCCAGCAGCGGGGATTTAAACACTGAAGCTTTCTTT	CASSGDLNTEAFF
-	TRBV11-2	once	TRBJ1-2	TGTGCCAGCAGCTCTCCCGGGGGGGGCGGCTATGGCTACACCTTC	CASSSPGGGGYGYTF
TRBD1	TRBV9	-	TRBJ1-2	TGTGCCAGCAGCGCCCGGGACAGGGCCAACTATGGCTACACCTTC	CASSARDRANYGYTF
-	TRBV4-2	-	TRBJ2-7	TGTGCCAGCAGCCAAGGGACACAAGACTACGAGCAGTACTTC	CASSQGTQDYEQYF
-	TRBV27	-	TRBJ2-1	TGTGCCAGCAGTTTAGGGCTAGCACAAGAGCAGTTCTTC	CASSLGLAQEQFF
-	TRBV7-2	many	TRBJ2-2	TGTGCCAGCAGCCCACAGTCCCGTGGGGGGGAGCTGTTTTTT	CASSPQSRGGELFF
TRBD1	TRBV12-5	-	TRBJ2-6	TGTGCTAGTGGTTTGGGACAGGGGACCGGGGCCAACGTCCTGACTTTC	CASGLGQGTGANVLTF
-	TRBV4-3	-	TRBJ1-6	TGCGCCAGCAGCCAGCTCGCCGGAGGGTCCTATAATTCACCCCTCCACTTT	CASSQLAGGSYNSPLHF
TRBD2	TRBV5-4	-	TRBJ2-5	TGTGCCAGCAGCTTGGCCGGGAGGTCCAAAGAGACCCAGTACTTC	CASSLAGRSKETQYF
-	TRBV4-1	-	TRBJ1-1	TGCGCCAGCACTTTCCGGGACCGGGACTTGAACACTAAAGCTTTCTTT	CASTFRDRDLNTKAFF
-	TRBV5-8	-	TRBJ2-3	TGTGCCAGCACCAAGAGGACACGGCGCACAGATACGCAGTATTTT	CASTKRTRRTDTQYF
TRBD1	TRBV27	-	TRBJ1-5	TGTGCCAGCAGCTACAGGGGTAATCAGCCCCAGCATTTT	CASSYRGNQPQHF
-	TRBV7-8	-	TRBJ2-1	TGTGCCAGCAGCTTTCCAAGGAGAAGCTCCTACAATGAGCAGTTCTTC	CASSFPRRSSYNEQFF
TRBD1	TRBV6-5	-	TRBJ1-1	TGTGCCAGCACTTGGACAGGGGTAGTTGACACTGAAGCTTTCTTT	CASTWTGVVDTEAFF
TRBD1	TRBV10-3	-	TRBJ2-7	TGTGCCACCACGGGACAGGGTTTGTACGAGCAGTACTTC	CATTGQGLYEQYF
-	TRBV5-5	once	TRBJ1-2	TGTGCCAGCAGCTTCAGTGGCAGTCCAGGCTACACCTTC	CASSFSGSPGYTF
-	TRBV4-1	-	TRBJ2-1	TGCGCCAGCAGCCAAGACCCAGACAATGAGCAGTTCTTC	CASSQDPDNEQFF
-	TRBV6-2/TRBV6-3	few	TRBJ1-2	TGTGCCAGCAGTTACCTACAGGGCTATGGCTACACCTTC	CASSYLQGYGYTF
TRBD2	TRBV6-1	-	TRBJ2-1	TGTGCCAGCAGTGAACGTCGGACTAGCGGTTACAATGAGCAGTTCTTC	CASSERRTSGYNEQFF
TRBD1	TRBV5-1	-	TRBJ2-3	TGCGCCACCACAGGGGGCGGAACAGATACGCAGTATTTT	CATTGGGTDTQYF
-	TRBV6-5	once	TRBJ2-5	TGTGCCAGCTTACAGGTTTGGCCTCTCTATAGGACCCAGTACTTC	CASLQVWPLYRTQYF
-	TRBV5-1	-	TRBJ2-7	TGCGCCAGCAGCCCTTTGGAGGGGGGGCGGCACGAGCAGTACTTC	CASSPLEGGRHEQYF
TRBD2	TRBV30	-	TRBJ2-7	TGTGCCTGGCAGGTAGCGGGTTCAAGGACGAGCGAGCAGTACTTC	CAWQVAGSRTSEQYF
-	TRBV19	-	TRBJ1-1	TGTGCCAGTAGTATAAAATCAGGGGCCACTGAAGCTTTCTTT	CASSIKSGATEAFF
TRBD1	TRBV5-4	-	TRBJ2-3	TGTGCCAGCAGCTATAGACAGGGGCCCACAGATACGCAGTATTTT	CASSYRQGPTDTQYF
-	TRBV19	-	TRBJ2-7	TGTGCCAGTAGTTCGAGGGAAGGACAGCGGGGCTACGAGCAGTACTTC	CASSSREGQRGYEQYF
-	TRBV5-1	-	TRBJ1-2	TGCGCCAGCAACTTCGACGGGACAAACCATGGCTACACCTTC	CASNFDGTNHGYTF
TRBD1	TRBV19	-	TRBJ1-1	TGTGCCAGTAGTAGAACAGGGGGTAAGAACACTGAAGCTTTCTTT	CASSRTGGKNTEAFF
-	TRBV5-4	-	TRBJ1-4	TGTGCGGGGGGGAGCGGTGAAAAACTGTTTTTT	CAGGSGEKLFF
-	TRBV21-1	-	TRBJ2-1	TGTGCCAGCAGCAAGGGACTAGCGTTTTCCTACAATGAGCAGTTCTTC	CASSKGLAFSYNEQFF
TRBD2	TRBV4-1	-	TRBJ2-7	TGCGCCAGCAGCCAAGGGCTAGCGGGAGGGAAGCAGTACTTC	CASSQGLAGGKQYF
-	TRBV2	-	TRBJ2-3	TGTGCCAGCAGTGTGGGAGGGGGGCTGACAGATACGCAGTATTTT	CASSVGGGLTDTQYF
-	TRBV2	-	TRBJ2-7	TGTGCCAGCAACGGGGACACCTACGAGCAGTACTTC	CASNGDTYEQYF
TRBD1	TRBV7-2	-	TRBJ1-1	TGTGCCAGCAGCTTTCAACAGGGGGCGCGAGACGTCTCTTTT	CASSFQQGARDVSF